Reported below is one T cell receptor (beta chain). Its antigen is not known. Random hexamers primed reverse transcription of about 0.45 to 1 ug RNA. Across 54 Vbeta and 13 Jbeta, immunoSEQ multiplex PCR amplified TCR beta CDR3. TCRdb called the immunoSEQ multiplex PCR reads again in MiXCR, with one record for every CDR3 protein. The sample includes 20,000 to 25,000 distinct CDR3 sequences, about 92% of them seen just once. Sequencing of TCR beta was performed on blood CD8+ and CD4+ T cells. The sample is drawn from a study of CD8 T cells in Susac syndrome. Study outcomes and limitations: An acknowledgment was made by the study that its TCR sequencing and HLA analysis involved relatively few individuals.

Sequencing input: CD8+ T cells from PBMCs. This clonotype was sampled from a human donor in good health.

The CDR3 loop is CASSLGGAKLFF. CDR3 nucleotide sequence: TGTGCCAGCAGCTTGGGAGGGGCGAAACTGTTTTTT. The chain joins TRBV7-9 to TRBJ1-4, with a tentative D call TRBD1 (5 bases). CDR1 and CDR2 (germline): SEHNR, FQNEAQ (reference sequence). This CDR3 is 12 amino acids long. V was shortened by 3 bases and J by 11 bases, with 10 bases between the two germline ends.